Listed below are T cell receptor beta chains from one sample, sequenced in a study of patients and donors after allogeneic stem cell transplantation. TCRdb reprocessed the RT-PCR reads via MiXCR and lists one record per CDR3 protein. The sample has around 200,000 distinct CDR3 sequences; less than 50% are singletons. Sequencing was performed on blood, either unsorted or a sorted T cell fraction (not recorded which). The receptor set was obtained from a human donor who was either an allogeneic HSCT recipient or a stem cell or donor lymphocyte infusion donor (not recorded which). It is not recorded whose cells these are; they may come from a transplant donor. Each CDR3 is given with its conserved first and last residue. A D gene is named only where the DNA matches it firmly. Expanded clones get a size class; other rows say once, few or many, or leave the size out.

V: TRBV24-1; D: NA; size: few; J: TRBJ1-5; DNA: TGTGCCACCAGTGATGGACGGGGGTACAGGCCCCAGCATTTT; CDR3: CATSDGRGYRPQHF
V: TRBV12-3/TRBV12-4; D: TRBD2; size: NA; J: TRBJ2-1; DNA: TGTGCCAGCAGTCTCCGACTAGCGGGGACCCTCAATGAGCAGTTCTTC; CDR3: CASSLRLAGTLNEQFF
V: TRBV5-1; D: NA; size: NA; J: TRBJ1-4; DNA: TGCGCCAGCAGCCTACGGACAGCCCTTAATGAAAAACTGTTTTTT; CDR3: CASSLRTALNEKLFF
V: TRBV21-1; D: NA; size: few; J: TRBJ2-4; DNA: TGTGCCGGCTCAAGGGGGCGTAAAAACATTCAGTACTTC; CDR3: CAGSRGRKNIQYF
V: TRBV29-1; D: NA; size: few; J: TRBJ2-7; DNA: TGCAGCGTAGTTTCGAAGGACGAGCAGTACTTC; CDR3: CSVVSKDEQYF
V: TRBV7-9; D: NA; size: NA; J: TRBJ1-4; DNA: TGTGCCAGCAGCTCCCCTAGGGGGGGAGAGGGTGAAAAACTGTTTTTT; CDR3: CASSSPRGGEGEKLFF
V: TRBV7-6; D: NA; size: few; J: TRBJ1-5; DNA: TGTGCCAGCAGCTTAGAGGAATGGGGCAATCAGCCCCAGCATTTT; CDR3: CASSLEEWGNQPQHF
V: TRBV4-2; D: NA; size: NA; J: TRBJ1-1; DNA: TGTGCCAGCAGCCAAGATGGGACGGTAATCACTGAAGCTTTCTTT; CDR3: CASSQDGTVITEAFF
V: TRBV3-1; D: NA; size: NA; J: TRBJ1-2; DNA: TGTGCCAGCAGCCAAGGCATTCAAGGCTACACCTTC; CDR3: CASSQGIQGYTF
V: TRBV20-1; D: NA; size: NA; J: TRBJ1-5; DNA: TGCAGTGCCGCAGTTCGAGGGGGGCCCCAGCATTTT; CDR3: CSAAVRGGPQHF
V: TRBV25-1; D: NA; size: few; J: TRBJ2-1; DNA: TGTGCCAGCAGTGAACCTCAAGGTAATGAGCAGTTCTTC; CDR3: CASSEPQGNEQFF
V: TRBV27; D: TRBD1; size: few; J: TRBJ1-5; DNA: TGTGCCAGCAGCCCTTGGGACAGTAGCAATCAGCCCCAGCATTTT; CDR3: CASSPWDSSNQPQHF
V: TRBV3-1; D: NA; size: few; J: TRBJ2-3; DNA: TGTGCCAGCAGCCCAAATAGGAATACGCAGTATTTT; CDR3: CASSPNRNTQYF
V: TRBV5-5; D: TRBD1; size: few; J: TRBJ1-4; DNA: TGTGCCAGCAGCTACCGGGACAGGGCCCAGCGGGGTAATGAAAAACTGTTTTTT; CDR3: CASSYRDRAQRGNEKLFF
V: TRBV20-1; D: TRBD2; size: few; J: TRBJ2-3; DNA: TGCAGTGCTATCAACCGAATAGCGGGAGATACGCAGTATTTT; CDR3: CSAINRIAGDTQYF
V: TRBV7-2; D: NA; size: once; J: TRBJ1-5; DNA: TGTGCCAGCAGCCCAGCGGGAATCAATCAGCCCCAGCATTTT; CDR3: CASSPAGINQPQHF
V: TRBV4-1; D: NA; size: NA; J: TRBJ1-4; DNA: TGCGCCAGCAGCCAAGATCGGGGCAGAAAAGAAAAACTGTTTTTT; CDR3: CASSQDRGRKEKLFF
V: TRBV6-5; D: NA; size: NA; J: TRBJ1-2; DNA: TGTGCCAGCAGTTCAGGGATCCCCTATGGCTACACCTTC; CDR3: CASSSGIPYGYTF
V: TRBV6-1; D: TRBD1; size: NA; J: TRBJ2-5; DNA: TGTGCCAGCAGTGAACTTGTCAGGGGGCAAGAGACCCAGTACTTC; CDR3: CASSELVRGQETQYF
V: TRBV12-3/TRBV12-4; D: NA; size: NA; J: TRBJ1-3; DNA: TGTGCCAGCAGGCTCTCATACTACGACTCTGGAAACACCATATATTTT; CDR3: CASRLSYYDSGNTIYF
V: TRBV7-6; D: NA; size: NA; J: TRBJ1-1; DNA: TGTGCCAGCAGCTTTATTGGCAGGGGGAACACTGAAGCTTTCTTT; CDR3: CASSFIGRGNTEAFF
V: TRBV6-1; D: NA; size: NA; J: TRBJ1-1; DNA: TGTGCCAGCCGTTGGCCCGCGAATACTGAAGCTTTCTTT; CDR3: CASRWPANTEAFF
V: TRBV5-5; D: TRBD1; size: few; J: TRBJ2-3; DNA: TGTGCCAGCAGCCGACAGGGGACTAGCACAGATACGCAGTATTTT; CDR3: CASSRQGTSTDTQYF
V: TRBV10-3; D: TRBD1; size: once; J: TRBJ1-2; DNA: TGTGCCACCAGTGGGACCGACAGGGCCTATGGCTACACCTTC; CDR3: CATSGTDRAYGYTF
V: TRBV7-9; D: NA; size: NA; J: TRBJ2-7; DNA: TGTGCCAGCAGCGTTGGAGATTACCCCGGACGGGAGCAGTACTTC; CDR3: CASSVGDYPGREQYF
V: TRBV4-1; D: TRBD1; size: NA; J: TRBJ1-2; DNA: TGCGCCAGCAGCCAAGTCATCGGACAGGGAGGCGGCTATGGCTACACCTTC; CDR3: CASSQVIGQGGGYGYTF
V: TRBV27; D: NA; size: few; J: TRBJ1-6; DNA: TGTGCCAGCAGTTTCCGACAGGTGTCCAACTATAATTCACCCCTCCACTTT; CDR3: CASSFRQVSNYNSPLHF
V: TRBV5-1; D: NA; size: NA; J: TRBJ2-2; DNA: TGCGCCAGCAGCTTGTATTTAGACACCGGGGAGCTGTTTTTT; CDR3: CASSLYLDTGELFF
V: TRBV6-6; D: NA; size: few; J: TRBJ2-3; DNA: TGTGCCAGCAGTTACTCGTTGAGCCAGGGAGTAGGGCAGTATTTT; CDR3: CASSYSLSQGVGQYF